This note documents a single TCR beta chain sequence. TCRdb reprocessed the 5' RACE reads and stores each CDR3 protein as one record, lacking DNA. The repertoire shows approximately 390,000 distinct CDR3 sequences; the top ten hold roughly 2.5%. The sample comes from a study of monozygotic twins with inflammatory bowel disease. Sequenced input: blood. The source is a human donor with ulcerative colitis or Crohn's disease, or a healthy co-twin of an affected twin (not recorded which).

The CDR3 sequence: CASSPRRRDRGLKGPSPLHF. J is TRBJ1-6 and V is TRBV4-3; TCRdb outputs TRBD1, but without DNA this stays unchecked. Germline V gives CDR1 LGHNA, CDR2 YSLEER. The CDR3 length is 20 residues.